This T cell receptor (beta chain) was retrieved from a study of T cell repertoires in cytomegalovirus infection. Study-wide points: The ex vivo response showed dominance by HLA-C-restricted CMV-specific TCR beta clonotypes.

This clonotype was recorded many times. Its antigen is undetermined. The CDR3 is 16 residues long. With V trimmed by 0 bases and J by 5 bases, 7 bases remained unmatched. CDR1 and CDR2 from the germline V gene are SGHAT and FQNNGV. MiXCR was run by TCRdb on the reads, yielding one entry per CDR3 protein. Among roughly 320,000 distinct CDR3 sequences listed, around a tenth were seen once. This chain joins TRBV11-2 and TRBJ1-1, with TRBD1 matching over 9 bases. The TCR originated in a human donor in good health (CMV status not recorded). Some clones in this sample may be carry-over from other donors' samples. Sequences were obtained from PBMCs. CDR3 DNA: TGTGCCAGCAGCTTAGACACGGACAGGGGTAGAACTGAAGCTTTCTTT. It yields the protein CASSLDTDRGRTEAFF.